A selection of T cell receptor beta chains follows, all from one sample in a study of glioma-infiltrating T cells. MiXCR, applied by TCRdb to the multiplex PCR reads, yields one record per CDR3 protein. This table holds about 400,000 distinct CDR3 sequences, roughly 41% found once. The sample consisted of glioma tissue, nonneoplastic brain tissue, or PBMCs (not recorded which). The receptors shown here come from a human donor with low-grade glioma or glioblastoma, undergoing nonglioma brain surgery, or in good health (not recorded which). The CDR3 runs from the conserved cysteine through the conserved F or W. The order of the fields is J gene, clone size, V gene, D gene, CDR3 DNA, CDR3 protein. The D gene is left open where the match is weak. A row's size may be missing; if present it is once, few, many or a size class.

J gene: TRBJ2-5
clone size: many
V gene: TRBV28
D gene: TRBD1
CDR3 DNA: TGTGCCAGCAGTCGGGACAGGGCGCAAGAGACCCAGTACTTC
CDR3 protein: CASSRDRAQETQYF

J gene: TRBJ2-3
clone size: few
V gene: TRBV19
D gene: TRBD1
CDR3 DNA: TGTGCCAGTACTATCACAGGGGCAGATACGCAGTATTTT
CDR3 protein: CASTITGADTQYF

J gene: TRBJ1-2
clone size: .
V gene: TRBV4-1
D gene: TRBD1
CDR3 DNA: TGCGCCAGCAGCCAGATGGGGGGGACAGGGGGATTCGATGGCTACACCTTC
CDR3 protein: CASSQMGGTGGFDGYTF

J gene: TRBJ2-3
clone size: .
V gene: TRBV7-9
D gene: TRBD1
CDR3 DNA: TGTGCCAGCAGCTCGGATGCGACAGGGGAAGATACGCAGTATTTT
CDR3 protein: CASSSDATGEDTQYF

J gene: TRBJ2-7
clone size: many
V gene: TRBV20-1
D gene: .
CDR3 DNA: TGCAGTGCGCTACAGGACAACTACGAGCAGTACTTC
CDR3 protein: CSALQDNYEQYF

J gene: TRBJ1-2
clone size: many
V gene: TRBV20-1
D gene: .
CDR3 DNA: TGCAGTGCTAGGCCGGGCCCATTAATCTATGGCTACACCTTC
CDR3 protein: CSARPGPLIYGYTF

J gene: TRBJ2-1
clone size: many
V gene: TRBV28
D gene: .
CDR3 DNA: TGTGCCAGCAGGGCCCGTGAGCAGTTCTTC
CDR3 protein: CASRAREQFF

J gene: TRBJ2-1
clone size: once
V gene: TRBV6-6
D gene: TRBD2
CDR3 DNA: TGTGCCATCACCGGGACTAGCTCCTACAATGAGCAGTTCTTC
CDR3 protein: CAITGTSSYNEQFF

J gene: TRBJ1-2
clone size: .
V gene: TRBV7-9
D gene: .
CDR3 DNA: TGTGCCAGCAGCTTAGTTGCGATAAATGGCTACACCTTC
CDR3 protein: CASSLVAINGYTF

J gene: TRBJ2-1
clone size: .
V gene: TRBV7-2
D gene: .
CDR3 DNA: TGTGCCAGCAGCCCGTGGGATGGCGGGGAGCGTGTTGAGCAGTTCTTC
CDR3 protein: CASSPWDGGERVEQFF

J gene: TRBJ2-1
clone size: .
V gene: TRBV7-2
D gene: .
CDR3 DNA: TGTGCCAGCAGCTTCATGGTTGATTGGCAGGGAGATTATGAGCAGTTCTTC
CDR3 protein: CASSFMVDWQGDYEQFF

J gene: TRBJ1-4
clone size: many
V gene: TRBV28
D gene: .
CDR3 DNA: TGTGCCAGCAGTTCGGGGAACAATGAAAAACTGTTTTTT
CDR3 protein: CASSSGNNEKLFF

J gene: TRBJ2-1
clone size: many
V gene: TRBV27
D gene: TRBD1
CDR3 DNA: TGTGCCAGCAGTTTTAGGGACAGGGGGCCGAATGAGCAGTTCTTC
CDR3 protein: CASSFRDRGPNEQFF

J gene: TRBJ2-3
clone size: once
V gene: TRBV27
D gene: .
CDR3 DNA: TGTGCCACTCGGGACAACACAGATACGCAGTATTTT
CDR3 protein: CATRDNTDTQYF

J gene: TRBJ2-1
clone size: .
V gene: TRBV7-9
D gene: .
CDR3 DNA: TGTGCCAGCAGCTTAGGGACCTCACTGGGTGAGCATTTCTTC
CDR3 protein: CASSLGTSLGEHFF